These 28 T cell receptor beta chains share one sample of origin, sequenced in a study of T cells in Graves' hyperthyroidism and ophthalmopathy. RNA transcripts were the template for amplifying TCR beta CDR3 regions. First-round RT-PCR targeting the TCR CDR3 was performed with the HTBI primer set. TCRdb itself ran the multiplex PCR reads through MiXCR, one entry per CDR3 protein. The repertoire consists of about 600,000 distinct CDR3 sequences, with around 13% occurring once and the leading ten covering around 12%. Source material: blood. The receptors shown here come from a woman between 50 and 59 years old with Graves' ophthalmopathy.

The rearrangement joins TRBV20-1 to TRBJ2-6; D possibly matches TRBD1 or TRBD2 (5 bases each). Trimming cost V 1 base and J 0 bases, with 13 bases left between them. The CDR3 is made up of 17 amino acids. The germline V gene has CDR1 DFQATT and CDR2 SNEGSKA (reference sequence). The CDR3 sequence: CSARGPGAASGANVLTF. The CDR3 bases are TGCAGTGCTAGAGGCCCCGGGGCGGCCTCTGGGGCCAACGTCCTGACTTTC.

In its sample, this clonotype was seen many times. This chain connects TRBV6-2 or TRBV6-3 to TRBJ1-5; no definite D call. There are 15 residues in the CDR3. Germline V gene sequence: CDR1 MNHEY, CDR2 SVGEGT. Trimming shortened V by 2 bases and J by 0 bases, and 8 bases separated the two germline ends. The CDR3 sequence: CASSYEWVSNQPQHF. CDR3 DNA: TGTGCCAGCAGTTACGAGTGGGTTAGCAATCAGCCCCAGCATTTT.

This clonotype turned up a few times. This chain uses TRBV5-1 with TRBJ2-4, with D perhaps given as TRBD1 or TRBD2 (7 bases each). Germline V gene data show CDR1 as SGHRS and CDR2 as YFSETQ. This CDR3 has 15 amino acids. V was shortened by 4 bases and J by 5 bases, with 16 bases between the two germline ends. CDR3 in amino acids: CASSPGGVVQNIQYF. As DNA, the CDR3 is TGCGCCAGCAGCCCAGGGGGGGTGGTGCAAAACATTCAGTACTTC.

A remark on this clonotype: The junction does not match germline at one end; this may be a read error. This chain links TRBV20-1 with TRBJ2-1; D uncertain. The CDR3 is 13 residues long. Germline lookup yields CDR1 DFQATT and CDR2 SNEGSKA (reference sequence). CDR3 bases: TGCAGTGCTAGAGAAGGCTCCCTTCATGAGCAGCTCTTC. This gives the protein CSAREGSLHEQLF.

This clonotype was recorded at least ten times. The chain joins TRBV28 to TRBJ2-1; no clear D gene. Germline V gene data show CDR1 as MDHEN and CDR2 as SYDVKM. The V gene lost 3 bases and the J gene lost 7 bases, with 7 bases spanning the gap. The CDR3 spans 12 residues. The CDR3 spells CASSFNINEQFF. CDR3 DNA: TGTGCCAGCAGTTTTAATATAAATGAGCAGTTCTTC.

This clonotype was counted a single time. This chain uses TRBV20-1 with TRBJ2-7, with 12 bases lining up with TRBD2. V gave up 1 base and J gave up 4 bases; unmatched junction bases: 2. Germline V gene sequence: CDR1 DFQATT, CDR2 SNEGSKA (reference sequence). This CDR3 is built from 14 residues. CDR3: CSARVGTSGYEQYF. CDR3 nucleotide sequence: TGCAGTGCTAGAGTCGGGACTAGCGGGTACGAGCAGTACTTC.

This clonotype was detected ten times or more. The chain links TRBV2 to TRBJ1-1; 8 nucleotides match TRBD1. Germline trimming cut 5 bases from V and 1 base from J; bases unmatched to any gene: 3. The CDR3 totals 14 residues. Germline V gene lookup returns CDR1 SNHLY and CDR2 FYNNEI. The CDR3 is CASSSQGENTEAFF. The CDR3 bases are TGTGCCAGCAGTTCACAGGGGGAGAACACTGAAGCTTTCTTT.

This clonotype was seen only a few times. Germline and junction disagree at one end, which may indicate a read error. This chain joins TRBV4-2 and TRBJ1-5; D is perhaps TRBD1 (6 bases). The CDR3 spans 16 residues. The germline V gene has CDR1 LGHNA and CDR2 YNFKEQ. The CDR3 region has the DNA TGTGCCAGCAGCCAACGGTGGACAGAGGTCAATCAACCCCAGCATTTT. Encoded protein: CASSQRWTEVNQPQHF.

This clonotype came up many times. The chain employs TRBV28 and TRBJ2-2; 10 bases align to TRBD2. Germline V gene data show CDR1 as MDHEN and CDR2 as SYDVKM. V dropped 8 bases and J dropped 5; count of bases not matched to a gene: 8. This CDR3 has 15 residues. The CDR3 is CASAGTSDYTGELFF. CDR3 DNA sequence: TGTGCCAGCGCCGGGACTAGCGATTATACCGGGGAGCTGTTTTTT.

This clonotype was picked up many times. V gene TRBV6-1 combines with J gene TRBJ2-5; 9 positions match TRBD2. This CDR3 contains 16 residues. J gave up 1 base and V 6 bases, and 9 bases lay outside the gene matches. The germline V gene has CDR1 MNHNS and CDR2 SASEGT. The CDR3 DNA follows: TGTGCCAGCAGCCCCGGACTAGCGACAGTCCAAGAGACCCAGTACTTC. Amino acids: CASSPGLATVQETQYF.

Comment on this clonotype: A much larger clone sits a single nucleotide away, making a read error possible. The V and J genes are TRBV12-5 and TRBJ2-7; a weak D match, TRBD1 (5 bases). Germline V CDR1 and CDR2: LGHNT, FRNRAP. The CDR3 runs 14 residues. Trimming took off 3 bases at V and 5 bases at J, with 14 bases between the two ends. This chain's CDR3 is CASGFGQGGHEQYF. CDR3 DNA sequence: TGTGCTAGTGGTTTCGGCCAGGGCGGCCACGAGCAGTACTTC.

There are many counts of this clonotype. This chain uses TRBV11-3 with TRBJ2-5; D is unresolved. CDR3 length: 13 amino acids. CDR1 is SGHNT, CDR2 YENEEA, per germline. V lost 5 bases, J lost 0 bases, and 7 bases lay in between. The CDR3 protein is CASSLTHQETQYF. CDR3 bases: TGTGCCAGCAGCCTTACTCACCAAGAGACCCAGTACTTC.

The table lists this clonotype with many counts. This chain connects TRBV18 to TRBJ2-3; 10 nucleotides agree with TRBD2. The CDR3 covers 16 residues. CDR1 KGHSH and CDR2 LQKENI come from the germline V gene. V lost 4 bases to trimming and J lost 2 bases; unmatched junction nucleotides: 6. The CDR3 coding sequence is TGTGCCAGCTCACGGACTAGCGGTATTCCCACAGATACGCAGTATTTT. Its protein is CASSRTSGIPTDTQYF. Full variable domain (rest looked up from reference TRBV18 and TRBJ2-3): NAGVMQNPRHLVRRRGQEARLRCSPMKGHSHVYWYRQLPEEGLKFMVYLQKENIIDESGMPKERFSAEFPKEGPSILRIQQVVRGDSAAYFCASSRTSGIPTDTQYFGPGTRLTVL.

About this clonotype itself: A much bigger clone sits one base away, suggesting this may be a read error. J is TRBJ2-3 and V is TRBV5-6; 7 bases line up with TRBD2. Trimming took 4 bases from V and 0 from J; bases not matched to a gene: 8. CDR3 length: 16 residues. CDR1 and CDR2 (germline): SGHDT, YYEEEE. CDR3 DNA sequence: TGTGCCAGCAGCGAGGTAGCGGGCACTAGCACAGATACGCAGTATTTT. Encoded protein: CASSEVAGTSTDTQYF. Full variable domain (missing parts from reference TRBV5-6 and TRBJ2-3): DAGVTQSPTHLIKTRGQQVTLRCSPKSGHDTVSWYQQALGQGPQFIFQYYEEEERQRGNFPDRFSGHQFPNYSSELNVNALLLGDSALYLCASSEVAGTSTDTQYFGPGTRLTVL.

This clonotype was seen ten or more times. The V and J genes are TRBV3-1 and TRBJ1-4, with 7 bases aligning to TRBD1. Germline lookup yields CDR1 LGHDT and CDR2 YNNKEL (reference sequence). The CDR3 runs to 13 residues. V was clipped by 8 bases and J by 4 bases; unmatched bases: 4. The CDR3 loop is CASLGQNNEKLFF. In DNA, the CDR3 is TGTGCCAGCCTGGGACAGAATAATGAAAAACTGTTTTTT.

This clonotype was counted at least ten times. The CDR3 protein is CASSQGSHTDTQYF. The CDR3 coding sequence is TGCGCCAGCAGCCAAGGCAGCCACACAGATACGCAGTATTTT. This sequence joins TRBV4-3 and TRBJ2-3; D is unclear. Looked up from germline, CDR1 is LGHNA and CDR2 is YSLEER. The CDR3 covers 14 residues. Trimming left V 1 base short and J 2 bases short, with 7 bases between.

This clonotype was seen at least ten times. This chain links TRBV6-1 with TRBJ2-7; 7 positions match TRBD2. The CDR3 is 14 residues long. CDR1 is MNHNS, CDR2 SASEGT, per germline. The V and J ends lost 5 bases and 2 bases, in that order; junction bases with no gene match: 6. The CDR3 loop reads CASSRVAGTYEQYF. In DNA, the CDR3 is TGTGCCAGCAGTAGGGTAGCGGGCACCTACGAGCAGTACTTC.

The chain has TRBV7-2 and TRBJ2-3; 8 positions match TRBD2. After removal of 6 bases from V and 6 bases from J, the junction contained 14 bases not matched to a gene. CDR1 and CDR2 from the germline V gene are SGHTA and FQGNSA. This CDR3 is 16 amino acids long. The CDR3 bases are TGTGCCAGCAGGCTGACGGGAGGAGCGGGAGTCGATACGCAGTATTTT. Amino acid sequence: CASRLTGGAGVDTQYF.

The chain employs TRBV7-3 and TRBJ1-6; 7 positions match TRBD1. The germline V gene has CDR1 SGHTA and CDR2 FQGTGA. There are 15 residues in the CDR3. J gave up 5 bases and V 5 bases, and 6 bases lay outside the gene matches. The CDR3 DNA sequence: TGTGCCAGCAGCCTCCCGGACAGGCATAATTCACCCCTCCACTTT. Translation: CASSLPDRHNSPLHF. The full variable domain, rest sourced from reference TRBV7-3 and TRBJ1-6, is GAGVSQTPSNKVTEKGKYVELRCDPISGHTALYWYRQSLGQGPEFLIYFQGTGAADDSGLPNDRFFAVRPEGSVSTLKIQRTERGDSAVYLCASSLPDRHNSPLHFGNGTRLTVT.

This clonotype occurred a few times. This chain connects TRBV10-3 to TRBJ2-1, with D perhaps matching TRBD2 (6 bases). Trimming removed 1 base at V and 5 bases at J, with 9 bases between. Germline V CDR1 and CDR2: ENHRY, SYGVKD. The CDR3 covers 14 residues. Here the CDR3 reads CAISEYRGDNEQFF. The CDR3 nucleotides read TGTGCCATCAGTGAGTATCGCGGGGACAATGAGCAGTTCTTC.

The CDR3 DNA reads as TGCAGCGTTGAAGTGTCGGCAGGGGGCAGGGGCTACACCTTC. As protein: CSVEVSAGGRGYTF. V usage is TRBV29-1 and J usage is TRBJ1-2; TRBD1 matches 8 bases. CDR3 length equals 14 residues. Germline V lookup: CDR1 SQVTM, CDR2 ANQGSEA. V dropped 1 base and J dropped 8; count of bases not matched to a gene: 9.

V and J are TRBV20-1 and TRBJ1-6; 7 positions agree with TRBD1. The CDR3 spans 15 residues. Looked up from germline, CDR1 is DFQATT and CDR2 is SNEGSKA (reference sequence). V was clipped by 2 bases and J by 5 bases; unmatched bases: 6. The CDR3 region has the DNA TGCAGTGCTAGACCCCTTGACAGGGATAATTCACCCCTCCACTTT. Protein sequence: CSARPLDRDNSPLHF.

This clonotype was recorded at least ten times. The genes are TRBV28 and TRBJ2-7; D is possibly TRBD2 (6 bases). Germline V CDR1 and CDR2: MDHEN, SYDVKM. The CDR3 has 16 residues. Trimming took off 5 bases at V and 5 bases at J, with 22 bases between the two ends. The CDR3 reads CASSVPAAGFLNEQYF. For the CDR3, the DNA is TGTGCCAGCAGTGTCCCAGCGGCGGGATTTTTGAACGAGCAGTACTTC.

The sample holds many counts of this clonotype. CDR3 bases: TGTGCCTGGAGTATATTACCTCGTGGCTACAATGAGCAGTTCTTC. Its translation: CAWSILPRGYNEQFF. The chain uses TRBV30 and TRBJ2-1; D is unclear. Deletions cut 2 bases from V and 3 bases from J, with 14 bases between. CDR3 size: 15 residues. Germline loops: CDR1 GTSNPN, CDR2 SVGIG (reference sequence). Complete variable domain (other parts from reference TRBV30 and TRBJ2-1): SQTIHQWPATLVQPVGSPLSLECTVEGTSNPNLYWYRQAAGRGLQLLFYSVGIGQISSEVPQNLSASRPQDRQFILSSKKLLLSDSGFYLCAWSILPRGYNEQFFGPGTRLTVL.

This clonotype was counted ten times or more. V is TRBV15 and J is TRBJ1-2, with a possible D match to TRBD1 (5 bases). V shed 0 bases and J shed 1 base, with 15 bases lying between them. Germline CDR1 reads LNHNV; CDR2 reads YYDKDF (reference sequence). The CDR3 is 17 residues long. CDR3 residues: CATSRDMDMGDNYGYTF. In DNA form, the CDR3 reads TGTGCCACCAGCAGAGATATGGACATGGGGGATAACTATGGCTACACCTTC.

V and J are TRBV19 and TRBJ2-1; no reliable D call. With 6 bases removed from V and 2 bases from J, the gap between germline ends came to 8 bases. CDR3 length: 13 amino acids. CDR1 is LNHDA and CDR2 is SQIVND in the germline V gene (reference sequence). As DNA, the CDR3 is TGTGCCAGTAGGACTGTTGCCTACAATGAGCAGTTCTTC. This gives the protein CASRTVAYNEQFF.

The genes are TRBV14 and TRBJ2-7; D possibly uses TRBD1 or TRBD2 (6 bases each). Germline CDR1 is SGHDN and CDR2 is FVKESK. This CDR3 is built from 13 residues. V lost 4 bases and J lost 12, with 19 bases in between. DNA for the CDR3: TGTGCCAGCAGCCCTGGGACTCCATGGGGGCGGTACTTC. Its protein product is CASSPGTPWGRYF.

At least ten counts were recorded for this clonotype. The chain recombines TRBV5-1 with TRBJ2-5, with D tentatively TRBD1 or TRBD2 (5 bases each). The germline V gene has CDR1 SGHRS and CDR2 YFSETQ. This CDR3 is 15 amino acids long. V lost 4 bases, J lost 2 bases, and 15 bases lay in between. CDR3 DNA sequence: TGCGCCAGCAGCCTACGTTCGGGACCACAAGAGACCCAGTACTTC. This sequence encodes CASSLRSGPQETQYF.